Detailed here is one T cell receptor (beta chain). The data derive from a study of blood T cell repertoires in COVID-19. Study-level information: Samples representing acute and convalescent COVID-19 were sourced from the United States, Italy and Spain.

Germline CDR1 and CDR2: SQVTM and ANQGSEA. The V and J ends lost 6 bases and 2 bases, in that order; junction bases with no gene match: 14. The CDR3 covers 16 residues. The age range of participants was 18 to 89 years, with residence in around 22 US areas. Original analysis: Amplification of reference gene primers provided the estimated nucleated cell counts. Generated by immunoSEQ multiplex PCR, the TCRdb table keeps only in-frame clones and is missing some. D and trimming come from the DNA, and the V and J calls and clone size come from that table. The sample yields 250,000 or so clones, roughly 88% seen once.

The chain recombines TRBV29-1 with TRBJ1-2; 8 bases match TRBD1. This receptor was taken from a woman aged 40 to 55 who had been exposed to COVID-19. Sequenced material: PBMCs or T cells enriched from blood (not recorded which). The CDR3 sequence is CSVTGEGGRGNYGYTF. As DNA, the CDR3 is TGCAGCGTGACAGGGGAAGGTGGGAGGGGCAACTATGGCTACACCTTC.